The 6 T cell receptor beta chains reported below all come from one sample, sequenced in a study of OX40 agonist ivuxolimab in advanced cancers. Clones were sequenced by immunoSEQ multiplex PCR, and TCRdb holds only the in-frame ones, with some missing. Counted here are nearly 70,000 clones, roughly 84% occurring once; the ten biggest clones make up 6.1%. The sequencing here drew on CD4+ or CD8+ T cells sorted from blood, taken in a trial of the OX40 agonist ivuxolimab. The receptors come from an adult with an advanced solid tumor such as melanoma, head and neck, liver or kidney cancer.

This clone was seen more than once but under ten times. The V gene is TRBV7-6, the J gene TRBJ1-2, with D perhaps matching TRBD1 (6 bases). The germline V gene encodes CDR1 SGHVS and CDR2 FNYEAQ. Trimming took off 3 bases at V and 7 bases at J, with 9 bases between the two ends. CDR3 length equals 12 residues. The CDR3 is CASSLGGPGYTF. The DNA of the CDR3 is TGTGCCAGCAGCTTGGGGGGGCCTGGCTACACCTTC.

V and J are TRBV29-1 and TRBJ1-1; 9 bases fit TRBD1. Germline V CDR1 and CDR2: SQVTM, ANQGSEA. V shed 4 bases and J 6 bases; nucleotides not matched to a gene: 9. The length of the CDR3 is 14 residues. CDR3 amino acids: CSVGQGGISSEAFF. The CDR3, as DNA: TGCAGCGTTGGACAGGGGGGGATAAGCTCTGAAGCTTTCTTT. Using reference TRBV29-1 and TRBJ1-1 for the parts outside the CDR3, the full variable domain is SAVISQKPSRDICQRGTSLTIQCQVDSQVTMMFWYRQQPGQSLTLIATANQGSEATYESGFVIDKFPISRPNLTFSTLTVSNMSPEDSSIYLCSVGQGGISSEAFFGQGTRLTVV.

This rearrangement joins TRBV10-3 to TRBJ2-4, with D tentatively TRBD1 (6 bases). Trimming took off 0 bases at V and 8 bases at J, with 17 bases between the two ends. The germline gives CDR1 ENHRY, CDR2 SYGVKD. This CDR3 is 16 amino acids long. This CDR3 reads CAISESQGQRRDIQYF. The CDR3 DNA reads as TGTGCCATCAGTGAGTCACAGGGACAAAGAAGGGACATTCAGTACTTC.

The chain carries TRBV19 and TRBJ1-2; possibly TRBD1 for D (6 bases). Germline CDR1 is LNHDA and CDR2 is SQIVND (reference sequence). The CDR3 has 14 amino acids. V was cut by 5 bases and J by 0 bases, with 10 bases left in between. CDR3 DNA sequence: TGTGCCAGTAGTGGACAGCGAGCTAACTATGGCTACACCTTC. It yields the protein CASSGQRANYGYTF.

As to this clone: The same CDR3 also results from other DNA sequences found in this sample. V usage is TRBV4-1 and J usage is TRBJ2-7; TRBD1 matches 7 bases. This CDR3 is 14 amino acids long. The V gene end was trimmed by 1 base and the J gene end by 3 bases; junction bases not matched to a gene: 3. The germline gives CDR1 MGHRA, CDR2 YSYEKL. Here the CDR3 reads CASSQGGQLYEQYF. CDR3 coding DNA: TGCGCCAGCAGCCAAGGGGGACAGCTCTACGAGCAGTACTTC.

This chain joins TRBV28 and TRBJ1-1; D is possibly TRBD1 (6 bases). V was pared by 4 bases and J by 5 bases, with 11 bases between. The CDR3 covers 13 residues. CDR1 and CDR2 (germline): MDHEN, SYDVKM. The DNA of the CDR3 is TGTGCCAGCAGTTCCACAGGGACAACTGAAGCTTTCTTT. Protein product: CASSSTGTTEAFF.